One and the same sample provided the 17 T cell receptor beta chains below, sequenced in a study of blood T cells in healthy people across ages. A second 7 to 11 cycle PCR used barcoded and J-beta primers. Via MiXCR, TCRdb re-called the 5' RACE reads, giving one row per CDR3 protein. The sample lists about 1,500,000 distinct CDR3 sequences, roughly 40% seen once, with roughly 7.7% in the top ten. Material: blood. The receptors were gathered from a woman aged 18-35 years in good health.

The chain links TRBV27 to TRBJ2-3; D is undetermined. V was trimmed by 5 bases and J by 4 bases, leaving 4 bases between them. Germline CDR1 is MNHEY and CDR2 is SMNVEV (reference sequence). The CDR3 spans 11 residues. The CDR3 sequence is CASSNADTQYF. CDR3 in DNA: TGTGCCAGCAGTAACGCAGATACGCAGTATTTT.

The chain is built from TRBV10-3 and TRBJ2-3, with TRBD1 identical over 10 bases. Trimming cost V 8 bases and J 3 bases; bases outside gene matches: 2. Germline loops: CDR1 ENHRY, CDR2 SYGVKD. The CDR3 length is 13 residues. CDR3 sequence reads: CAIEGQGTDTQYF. DNA for the CDR3: TGTGCCATCGAGGGACAGGGGACAGATACGCAGTATTTT.

V is TRBV6-6 and J is TRBJ2-1; D might be TRBD2 (6 bases). The CDR3 is 14 amino acids. CDR1 and CDR2 (germline): MNHNY, SVGAGI (reference sequence). The V end lost 6 bases, the J end lost 6 bases, and 15 bases lay between the germline ends. As DNA, the CDR3 is TGTGCCAGCAGCCTTGCTAGCGACGTCAATGAGCAGTTCTTC. It specifies CASSLASDVNEQFF.

J is TRBJ2-1 and V is TRBV6-6; 8 nucleotides match TRBD2. The CDR3 is made up of 15 amino acids. Trimming removed 3 bases from V and 5 bases from J; junction bases left unmatched: 6. The germline CDR1 and CDR2 sequences are MNHNY and SVGAGI (reference sequence). Here the CDR3 reads CASSYVTSANNEQFF. CDR3 nucleotide sequence: TGTGCCAGCAGTTATGTGACTAGCGCGAACAATGAGCAGTTCTTC.

The gene calls are TRBV20-1 and TRBJ2-7; D call uncertain. Per germline, CDR1 DFQATT and CDR2 SNEGSKA (reference sequence). With 7 bases removed from V and 9 bases from J, the gap between germline ends came to 22 bases. This CDR3 is 13 amino acids long. The CDR3 nucleotides read TGCAGTGTTCTCTCGGACGAAACCCGCGGGCAGTACTTC. It yields the protein CSVLSDETRGQYF.

CDR3: CASGPISGNEQFF. The CDR3 bases are TGTGCCAGCGGGCCTATCAGCGGCAATGAGCAGTTCTTC. This rearrangement joins TRBV9 to TRBJ2-1; the D gene is possibly TRBD2 (5 bases). The germline V gene encodes CDR1 SGDLS and CDR2 YYNGEE. This CDR3 comprises 13 residues. The V end was cut by 7 bases, the J end by 6 bases, with 14 bases between.

About this clonotype: This could be a read error, since a much larger clone is one nucleotide away. The chain is built from TRBV9 and TRBJ2-2; D perhaps matches TRBD1 (5 bases). The germline CDR1 and CDR2 sequences are SGDLS and YYNGEE. The CDR3 is 16 residues long. Written as DNA, the CDR3 is TGTGCCTGCAGCGTGGGCATCAGCAGGGCCGCCGGGGAGCTGTTTTTT. This gives the protein CACSVGISRAAGELFF.

V usage is TRBV3-1 and J usage is TRBJ2-7; D gene uncertain. The ends were cut back, 1 base at V and 2 bases at J, with 12 bases in the middle. The V gene's germline CDR1 is LGHDT and CDR2 YNNKEL (reference sequence). There are 15 residues in the CDR3. The CDR3, as DNA: TGTGCCAGCAGCCAAGGGCCCCTAGGCGCCTACGAGCAGTACTTC. Translated, it gives CASSQGPLGAYEQYF.

This chain uses TRBV27 with TRBJ1-2, with D possibly matching TRBD1 (6 bases). Deletions cut 6 bases from V and 2 bases from J, with 13 bases between. This CDR3 contains 14 residues. The V gene's germline CDR1 is MNHEY and CDR2 SMNVEV (reference sequence). The CDR3, as DNA: TGTGCCAGCAGCCCAGGACAGTACAACTATGGCTACACCTTC. Protein: CASSPGQYNYGYTF.

The genes are TRBV4-1 and TRBJ2-7; TRBD2 aligns across 10 bases. Germline-derived CDR1 and CDR2 are MGHRA and YSYEKL. CDR3 length: 17 residues. J lost 4 bases, V lost 0 bases, and 9 bases had no gene match. CDR3 residues: CASSQDAASGSVYEQYF. The CDR3 bases are TGCGCCAGCAGCCAAGACGCTGCTAGCGGGAGTGTTTACGAGCAGTACTTC.

Comment on this clonotype: A much bigger clone sits one base away, suggesting this may be a read error. This chain links TRBV20-1 with TRBJ1-1; possible D gene TRBD1, 5 bases. Germline CDR1 is DFQATT and CDR2 is SNEGSKA (reference sequence). There are 14 residues in the CDR3. This CDR3 is CSVRDQGTNTEAFF. The CDR3 coding sequence is TGCAGTGTTAGAGATCAAGGGACTAACACTGAAGCTTTCTTT.

Many counts were recorded for this clonotype. The V gene is TRBV9, the J gene TRBJ2-5; no clear D. Germline CDR1 and CDR2: SGDLS and YYNGEE. Trimming took 3 bases from V and 1 from J, leaving 10 bases between them. This CDR3 comprises 14 residues. CDR3 region: CASSAFWSQETQYF. CDR3 nucleotides: TGTGCCAGCAGCGCCTTTTGGTCCCAAGAGACCCAGTACTTC.

The chain links TRBV3-1 to TRBJ2-1; 10 nucleotides agree with TRBD2. Trimming cost V 2 bases and J 3 bases; bases outside gene matches: 4. The CDR3 extends over 16 amino acids. Germline loops: CDR1 LGHDT, CDR2 YNNKEL (reference sequence). CDR3 sequence (DNA): TGTGCCAGCAGCCAACAGGGACTAGCGATCTACAATGAGCAGTTCTTC. Its protein product is CASSQQGLAIYNEQFF.

The chain uses TRBV29-1 and TRBJ2-7, with D maybe TRBD1 (6 bases). The CDR3 consists of 11 residues. CDR1 is SQVTM, CDR2 ANQGSEA, per germline. V dropped 0 bases and J dropped 9 bases, with 9 bases sitting between them. Here the CDR3 reads CSVEERQVQYF. The CDR3 DNA reads TGCAGCGTTGAAGAACGACAGGTGCAGTACTTC.

This clonotype was detected only a few times. The rearrangement links TRBV5-1 to TRBJ2-1, with unresolved D. The CDR3 spans 16 residues. Per the germline V gene, CDR1 is SGHRS and CDR2 is YFSETQ. The ends were cut back, 0 bases at V and 3 bases at J, with 13 bases in the middle. The chain's CDR3 is CASSLAGDWVYNEQFF. The CDR3, as DNA: TGCGCCAGCAGCTTGGCCGGTGACTGGGTCTACAATGAGCAGTTCTTC.

The sample holds a few counts of this clonotype. J is TRBJ2-1 and V is TRBV18; a possible D gene is TRBD2 (7 bases). Trimming shortened V by 2 bases and J by 4 bases, and 12 bases separated the two germline ends. The V gene's germline CDR1 is KGHSH and CDR2 LQKENI. This CDR3 has 15 amino acids. DNA for the CDR3: TGTGCCAGCTCACCATCGGGGGGCAAGTACAATGAGCAGTTCTTC. Translated, it gives CASSPSGGKYNEQFF.

This clonotype was seen a single time. V is TRBV20-1 and J is TRBJ2-4; D possibly corresponds to TRBD2 (5 bases). The DNA end favors TRBJ2-7, so the J call may be wrong. The CDR3 covers 17 residues. Germline loops: CDR1 DFQATT, CDR2 SNEGSKA (reference sequence). This chain's CDR3 is CSARDSAGGSHPYEQYF. As DNA, the CDR3 is TGCAGTGCTAGAGATTCGGCGGGCGGCAGTCATCCCTACGAGCAGTACTTC.